What follows is one T cell receptor beta chain and its context. The sample comes from a study of blood T cell repertoires in COVID-19. Overall study context: COVID-19 samples collected from the United States, Italy and Spain covered acute and convalescent phases. T cells, B-cell-depleted T cells, or PBMCs supplied cDNA or gDNA.

Authors' processing steps: Estimated nucleated cell counts came from reference gene primer amplification. Sequencing used immunoSEQ multiplex PCR; TCRdb keeps in-frame clones, though not all of them. V and J calls plus clone size are reproduced from that table; the DNA served to infer D and trimming. This sample carries about 200,000 clones, about 91% of them seen once, and the ten largest clones take more than 0.95%. Source material: peripheral blood. This receptor was obtained from a man aged 25 to 45 with acute or convalescent COVID-19.

CDR3: CASRPLLAVEQYF. CDR3 nucleotides: TGTGCCAGCCGCCCCCTGCTAGCGGTCGAGCAGTACTTC. The chain joins TRBV28 to TRBJ2-7, with TRBD2 matching 7 bases. CDR3 length: 13 amino acids. Trimming cost V 8 bases and J 6 bases; bases outside gene matches: 10. The germline V gene encodes CDR1 MDHEN and CDR2 SYDVKM.